This T cell receptor beta chain originates from a study of T cell repertoires and Cas9 in healthy adults listed by TCRdb under 2018. Study-wide context: Multi-effector potency, cytotoxicity and lineage determination within the CD4 and CD8 compartments were characterized for SpCas9-reactive T cells. The study looked at preexisting T cell immunity to the Streptococcus pyogenes Cas9 nuclease (SpCas9), which is used in CRISPR gene editing. Study-wide findings and limitations: Proliferation and function of SpCas9-reactive effector T cells were reported to be mitigated in vitro by SpCas9-reactive regulatory T cells.

To note about this clone: Its antigen is unknown. No base quality information exists; no much larger clone differs at one position.

Donors were healthy humans. From a lookup of the germline V gene (reference sequence), CDR1 and CDR2 are SGHNT and YYREEE. The CDR3 holds 17 amino acids from the cysteine to the phenylalanine. The CDR3 DNA has 51 bases and is translated from base 1. The trim is 3 bases for V and 1 base for J, with a gap of 19 bases between the germline ends. The method was the immunoSEQ multiplex PCR assay. TCRdb's version of the immuneACCESS table is confined to in-frame rearrangements and falls short of the full clone set. An unresolved V gene accounts for under half of the shortfall where checked; the remainder is of unknown origin. For this sample there are 20,000 to 25,000 clones; about nine tenths appear just once. The ten largest clones capture around 0.62% of the sample.

Specimen: CD4+ effector T cells (CD127+, CD25-, CD137-, CD154-) from PBMCs; culture status not recorded. The chain links TRBV5-4 with TRBJ1-1; D gene: possibly TRBD1, on 6 matching bases. This receptor was identified in a human donor in good health. The DNA sequence reads TGTGCCAGCAGCTCGACCCCCCAGGGGAGTGCGAACACTGAAGCTTTCTTT. Protein translation: CASSSTPQGSANTEAFF.